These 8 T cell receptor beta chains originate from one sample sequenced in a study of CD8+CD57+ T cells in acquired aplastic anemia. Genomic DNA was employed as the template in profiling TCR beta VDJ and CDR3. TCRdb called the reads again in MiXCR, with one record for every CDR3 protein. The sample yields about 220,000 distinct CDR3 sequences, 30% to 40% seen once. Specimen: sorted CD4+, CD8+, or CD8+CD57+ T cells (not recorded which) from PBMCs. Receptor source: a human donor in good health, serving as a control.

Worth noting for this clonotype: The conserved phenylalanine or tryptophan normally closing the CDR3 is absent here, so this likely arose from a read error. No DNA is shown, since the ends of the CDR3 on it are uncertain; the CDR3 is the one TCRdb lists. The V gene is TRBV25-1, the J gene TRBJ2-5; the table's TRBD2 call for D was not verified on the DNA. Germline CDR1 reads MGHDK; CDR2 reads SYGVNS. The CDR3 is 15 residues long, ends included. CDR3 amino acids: CASSESGRAQETRYY.

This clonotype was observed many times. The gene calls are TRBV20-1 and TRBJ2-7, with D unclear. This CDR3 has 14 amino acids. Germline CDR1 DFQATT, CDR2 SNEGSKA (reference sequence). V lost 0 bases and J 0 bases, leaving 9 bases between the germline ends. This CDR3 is CSARDSVSSYEQYF. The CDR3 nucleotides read TGCAGTGCTAGAGATTCAGTGAGCTCCTACGAGCAGTACTTC.

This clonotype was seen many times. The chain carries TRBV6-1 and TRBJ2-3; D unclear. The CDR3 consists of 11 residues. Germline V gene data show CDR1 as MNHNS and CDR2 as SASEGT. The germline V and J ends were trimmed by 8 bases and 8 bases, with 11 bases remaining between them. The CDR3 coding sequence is TGTGCCAGCTCCGATGGTTTTACGCAGTATTTT. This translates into CASSDGFTQYF.

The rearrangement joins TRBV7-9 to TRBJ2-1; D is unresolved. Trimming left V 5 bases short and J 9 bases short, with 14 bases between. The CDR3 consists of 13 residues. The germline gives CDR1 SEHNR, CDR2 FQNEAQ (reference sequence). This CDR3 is CASSRGNGVEQFF. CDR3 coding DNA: TGTGCCAGCAGCCGTGGTAATGGGGTTGAGCAGTTCTTC.

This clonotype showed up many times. The CDR3 region is CASSLASYNEQFF. CDR3 bases: TGTGCCAGCAGCTTGGCCTCCTACAATGAGCAGTTCTTC. This chain links TRBV5-6 with TRBJ2-1, with D unresolved. The V gene lost 0 bases and the J gene lost 0 bases, with 1 base spanning the gap. The CDR3 has 13 amino acids. The germline V gene encodes CDR1 SGHDT and CDR2 YYEEEE.

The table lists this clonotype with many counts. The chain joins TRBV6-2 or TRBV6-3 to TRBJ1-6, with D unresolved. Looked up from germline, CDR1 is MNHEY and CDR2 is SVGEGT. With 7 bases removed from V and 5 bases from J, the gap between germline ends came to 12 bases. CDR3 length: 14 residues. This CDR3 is CASTLTIDNSPLHF. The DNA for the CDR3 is TGTGCCAGCACCCTGACAATTGATAATTCACCCCTCCACTTT.

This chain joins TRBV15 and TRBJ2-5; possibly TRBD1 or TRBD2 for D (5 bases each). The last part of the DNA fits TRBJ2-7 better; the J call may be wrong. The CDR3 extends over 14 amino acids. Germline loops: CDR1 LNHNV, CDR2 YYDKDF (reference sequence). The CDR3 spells CATSRQGTSYEQYF. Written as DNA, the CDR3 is TGTGCCACCAGCAGACAAGGGACGAGCTACGAGCAGTACTTC.

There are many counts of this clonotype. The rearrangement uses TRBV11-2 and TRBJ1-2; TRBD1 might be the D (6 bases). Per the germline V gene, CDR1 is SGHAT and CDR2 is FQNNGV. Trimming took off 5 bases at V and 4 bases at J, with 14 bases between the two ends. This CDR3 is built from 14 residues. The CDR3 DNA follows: TGTGCCAGCAGCGAGTTACAGGGTTTCTATGGCTACACCTTC. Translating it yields CASSELQGFYGYTF.